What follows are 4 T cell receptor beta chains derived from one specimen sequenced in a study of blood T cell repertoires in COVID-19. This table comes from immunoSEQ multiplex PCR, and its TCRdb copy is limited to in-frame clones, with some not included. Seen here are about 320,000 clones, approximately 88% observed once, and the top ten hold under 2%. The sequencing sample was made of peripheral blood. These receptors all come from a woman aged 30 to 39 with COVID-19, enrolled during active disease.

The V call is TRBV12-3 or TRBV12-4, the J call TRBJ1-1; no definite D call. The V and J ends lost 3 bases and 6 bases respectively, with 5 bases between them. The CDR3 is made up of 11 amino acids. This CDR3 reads CASSFGPEAFF. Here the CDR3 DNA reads TGTGCCAGCAGTTTTGGGCCTGAAGCTTTCTTT.

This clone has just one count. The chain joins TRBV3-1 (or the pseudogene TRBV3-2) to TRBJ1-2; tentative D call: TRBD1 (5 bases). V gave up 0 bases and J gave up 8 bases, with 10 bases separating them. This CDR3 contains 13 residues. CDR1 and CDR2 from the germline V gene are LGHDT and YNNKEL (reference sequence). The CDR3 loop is CASSQDLGGGYTF. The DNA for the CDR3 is TGTGCCAGCAGCCAAGATCTCGGGGGGGGCTACACCTTC.

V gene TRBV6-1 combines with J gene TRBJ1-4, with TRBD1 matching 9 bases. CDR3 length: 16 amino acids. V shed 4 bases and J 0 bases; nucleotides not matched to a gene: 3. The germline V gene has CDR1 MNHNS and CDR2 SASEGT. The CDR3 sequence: CASSVGTGTTNEKLFF. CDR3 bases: TGTGCCAGCAGTGTCGGGACAGGGACAACTAATGAAAAACTGTTTTTT.

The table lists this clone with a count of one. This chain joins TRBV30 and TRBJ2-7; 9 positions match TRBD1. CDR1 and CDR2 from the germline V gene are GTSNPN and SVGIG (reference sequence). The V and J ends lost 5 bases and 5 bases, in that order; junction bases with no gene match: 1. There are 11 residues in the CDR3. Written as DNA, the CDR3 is TGTGCCTGGGGGACAGGGAACGAGCAGTACTTC. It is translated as CAWGTGNEQYF.